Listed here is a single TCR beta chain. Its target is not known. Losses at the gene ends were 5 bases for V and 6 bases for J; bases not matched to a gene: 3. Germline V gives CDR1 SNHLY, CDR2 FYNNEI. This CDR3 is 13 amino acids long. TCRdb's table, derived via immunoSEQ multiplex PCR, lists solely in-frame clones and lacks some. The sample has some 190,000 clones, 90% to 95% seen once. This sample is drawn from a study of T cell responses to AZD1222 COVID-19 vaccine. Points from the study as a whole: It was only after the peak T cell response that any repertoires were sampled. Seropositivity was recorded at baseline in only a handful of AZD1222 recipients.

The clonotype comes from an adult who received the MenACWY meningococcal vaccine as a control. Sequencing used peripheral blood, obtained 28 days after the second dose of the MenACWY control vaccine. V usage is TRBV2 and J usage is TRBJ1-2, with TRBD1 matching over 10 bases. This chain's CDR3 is CASSRTGGDGYTF. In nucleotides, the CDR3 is TGTGCCAGCAGTCGGACAGGGGGGGATGGCTACACCTTC.